These 21 T cell receptor beta chains were all obtained from the same sample, sequenced in a study of blood T cells in healthy people across ages. Combining a sample-barcoded 5' primer with a J-beta primer mix, a second PCR ran for roughly 6 to 12 cycles. TCRdb ran MiXCR on the 5' RACE reads and lists one entry per CDR3 protein. Among about 1 million distinct CDR3 sequences listed, about 25% were seen once. These sequences were also reported in another study, on T cells of mothers and their children.

Sequencing was carried out using blood. These TCRs come from a girl under 10 years old in good health.

This clonotype has only a few counts. The chain recombines TRBV28 with TRBJ2-1; 7 bases align to TRBD2. Unmatched junction bases numbered 4, after V lost 2 bases and J lost 9 bases. Germline V gene data show CDR1 as MDHEN and CDR2 as SYDVKM. The CDR3 totals 13 residues. As DNA, the CDR3 is TGTGCCAGCAGTTTAACGACTAGCAGTGAGCAGTTCTTC. As protein: CASSLTTSSEQFF.

This clonotype came up a few times. The V gene is TRBV12-3 or TRBV12-4, the J gene TRBJ2-4; perhaps D is TRBD1 or TRBD2 (5 bases each). The CDR3 runs to 11 residues. V shed 11 bases and J shed 11 bases, with 16 bases lying between them. CDR3 bases: TGTGCCCAGGGACCCCCTAATGTTCAGTACTTC. This gives the protein CAQGPPNVQYF.

The chain links TRBV7-2 to TRBJ2-7; TRBD2 might be the D (7 bases). From germline, CDR1 is SGHTA and CDR2 FQGNSA. V was cut by 1 base and J by 2 bases, with 12 bases left in between. The CDR3 spans 15 residues. In DNA form, the CDR3 reads TGTGCCAGCAGCTTAGATGGAGGGGGGGCCTACGAGCAGTACTTC. As protein: CASSLDGGGAYEQYF. The variable domain in full, with the rest retrieved from reference TRBV7-2 and TRBJ2-7, is GAGVSQSPSNKVTEKGKDVELRCDPISGHTALYWYRQSLGQGLEFLIYFQGNSAPDKSGLPSDRFSAERTGGSVSTLTIQRTQQEDSAVYLCASSLDGGGAYEQYFGPGTRLTVT.

The chain couples TRBV20-1 to TRBJ1-4; 9 bases agree with TRBD1. Trimming took 6 bases from V and 10 from J; bases not matched to a gene: 9. Germline V CDR1 and CDR2: DFQATT, SNEGSKA (reference sequence). There are 13 residues in the CDR3. CDR3 loop: CSAITGGQGKLFF. The CDR3 DNA reads as TGCAGTGCCATTACAGGGGGCCAAGGAAAACTGTTTTTT.

This clonotype turned up a few times. The CDR3 sequence: CASRVLGLAGGQREFF. CDR3 nucleotide sequence: TGTGCCAGCAGGGTACTCGGACTAGCGGGGGGACAACGGGAGTTCTTC. The chain carries TRBV6-2 or TRBV6-3 and TRBJ2-1, with 14 bases aligning to TRBD2. The CDR3 is made up of 16 amino acids. Germline V gene lookup returns CDR1 MNHEY and CDR2 SVGEGT. The J segment lost 14 bases and the V segment lost 6 bases, leaving 15 bases of the junction unmatched.

CDR3 nucleotides: TGTGCCACCAGCCCGGACAGGGTAGGTTACGAGCAGTACTTC. This gives the protein CATSPDRVGYEQYF. V gene TRBV15 combines with J gene TRBJ2-5, with 8 bases fitting TRBD1. Near its end, the DNA agrees better with TRBJ2-7, so the J call may be wrong. The CDR3 totals 14 residues. Germline lookup yields CDR1 LNHNV and CDR2 YYDKDF (reference sequence).

The chain has TRBV15 and TRBJ2-7; 9 nucleotides agree with TRBD1. Germline V CDR1 and CDR2: LNHNV, YYDKDF (reference sequence). V shed 4 bases and J 6 bases; nucleotides not matched to a gene: 7. CDR3 length: 14 residues. CDR3 nucleotide sequence: TGTGCCACCAGCAACCGGGGACAGGGAGGCGAGCAGTACTTC. Translating gives CATSNRGQGGEQYF.

The chain has TRBV20-1 and TRBJ2-5; D perhaps matches TRBD2 (5 bases). The last part of the DNA fits TRBJ2-7 better; the J call may be wrong. The CDR3 has 16 amino acids. CDR1 is DFQATT and CDR2 is SNEGSKA in the germline V gene (reference sequence). CDR3 protein: CSAIDLQRVGRYEQYF. As DNA, the CDR3 is TGCAGTGCCATCGATTTACAGAGGGTCGGACGCTACGAGCAGTACTTC.

The rearrangement links TRBV7-2 to TRBJ2-1; tentatively, D is TRBD1 (5 bases). The assigned J gene may be wrong: the sequence end matches TRBJ2-5 better. The germline V gene encodes CDR1 SGHTA and CDR2 FQGNSA. CDR3 length: 14 residues. This CDR3 reads CASSQDRNWETQYF. CDR3 DNA sequence: TGTGCCAGCAGCCAAGACAGAAACTGGGAGACCCAGTACTTC.

The chain employs TRBV21-1 and TRBJ2-4. TRBV21-1 is a known pseudogene. The length of the CDR3 is 15 residues. CDR3 loop: CASSKARIAKNIQYF. The CDR3 DNA reads as TGTGCCAGCAGCAAAGCCAGAATAGCCAAAAACATTCAGTACTTC.

This clonotype has more than one count but fewer than ten. This chain links TRBV4-1 with TRBJ1-2; D unresolved. V was clipped by 7 bases and J by 4 bases, with 10 bases between them. The CDR3 is 12 residues long. Germline-derived CDR1 and CDR2 are MGHRA and YSYEKL. The CDR3 nucleotides read TGCGCCAGCATGTCAGAGATCTATGGCTACACCTTC. Translating it yields CASMSEIYGYTF.

The rearrangement joins TRBV11-1 to TRBJ2-1; D call uncertain. CDR3 size: 14 residues. Trimming shortened V by 3 bases and J by 1 base, and 7 bases separated the two germline ends. Germline CDR1 reads SGHAT; CDR2 reads FQDESV (reference sequence). Written as DNA, the CDR3 is TGTGCCAGCAGCTTTACTGGTTCCTACAATGAGCAGTTCTTC. It codes for CASSFTGSYNEQFF.

This clonotype was observed a few times. The chain couples TRBV19 to TRBJ2-7, with TRBD2 as a possible D gene (5 bases). The CDR3 consists of 17 residues. Trimming left V 3 bases short and J 5 bases short, with 23 bases between. Germline CDR1 LNHDA, CDR2 SQIVND (reference sequence). Here the CDR3 reads CASSISPSWRYWDEQYF. CDR3 DNA: TGTGCCAGTAGTATTAGTCCTAGCTGGCGGTATTGGGACGAGCAGTACTTC.

The V and J genes are TRBV6-5 and TRBJ1-2; D remains ambiguous. The V gene lost 6 bases and the J gene lost 9 bases, with 17 bases spanning the gap. Germline V gene data show CDR1 as MNHEY and CDR2 as SVGAGI. The CDR3 has 13 residues. The CDR3 spells CASRLPQGARYTF. As DNA, the CDR3 is TGTGCCAGCAGACTTCCGCAAGGAGCGCGCTACACCTTC.

The CDR3 here is CASTRSTGNQETQYF. The CDR3 DNA follows: TGTGCCAGCACCCGATCGACAGGGAACCAAGAGACCCAGTACTTC. This chain joins TRBV28 and TRBJ2-5; 7 bases agree with TRBD1. V was pared by 7 bases and J by 0 bases, with 8 bases of the junction left unmatched. Looked up from germline, CDR1 is MDHEN and CDR2 is SYDVKM. This CDR3 has 15 amino acids.

This chain joins TRBV7-2 and TRBJ1-3; the match to TRBD1 covers 7 bases. CDR1 and CDR2 from the germline V gene are SGHTA and FQGNSA. Trimming took 5 bases from V and 4 from J; bases not matched to a gene: 5. The CDR3 covers 14 residues. Here the CDR3 reads CASSVGQEGNTIYF. The CDR3 DNA reads TGTGCCAGCAGCGTAGGACAGGAGGGAAACACCATATATTTT. The whole variable domain, remainder taken from reference TRBV7-2 and TRBJ1-3, is GAGVSQSPSNKVTEKGKDVELRCDPISGHTALYWYRQSLGQGLEFLIYFQGNSAPDKSGLPSDRFSAERTGGSVSTLTIQRTQQEDSAVYLCASSVGQEGNTIYFGEGSWLTVV.

This clonotype was recorded only once. The chain has TRBV28 and TRBJ1-4; D is uncertain. Trimming took off 4 bases at V and 0 bases at J, with 6 bases between the two ends. The CDR3 consists of 14 residues. Germline CDR1 is MDHEN and CDR2 is SYDVKM. The CDR3 here is CASSWRSTNEKLFF. Here the CDR3 DNA reads TGTGCCAGCAGTTGGCGGTCAACTAATGAAAAACTGTTTTTT.

A few counts support this clonotype. This chain uses TRBV12-5 with TRBJ2-5; D call uncertain. The DNA end is more similar to TRBJ2-1, so the J call may be wrong. The CDR3 has 13 residues. The germline CDR1 and CDR2 sequences are LGHNT and FRNRAP. In DNA form, the CDR3 reads TGTGCTAGTGGTCCCGAAAGCGACGCTGAGCAGTTCTTC. Translating gives CASGPESDAEQFF.

This clonotype was observed a few times. The CDR3 DNA follows: TGTGCCAGCAGTTTCAGGGGCTGGAGTAGCAATGAGCAGTTCTTC. Translated: CASSFRGWSSNEQFF. J is TRBJ2-1 and V is TRBV28, with D perhaps TRBD1 (6 bases). With 3 bases removed from V and 6 bases from J, the gap between germline ends came to 15 bases. Per the germline V gene, CDR1 is MDHEN and CDR2 is SYDVKM. CDR3 length: 15 residues.

The CDR3 nucleotides read TGCAGTGCTATAGATTGGGGCTCGACTAGCGGGGGGGCAGGAGAGACCCAGTACTTC. It codes for CSAIDWGSTSGGAGETQYF. The chain links TRBV20-1 to TRBJ2-5; TRBD2 matches 14 bases. This CDR3 spans 19 amino acids. Germline V gene lookup returns CDR1 DFQATT and CDR2 SNEGSKA (reference sequence). V lost 4 bases and J lost 4; bases outside the gene matches: 17.

The J gene is TRBJ2-1, the V gene TRBV24-1; 9 bases are shared with TRBD1. With 4 bases clipped from V and 5 bases from J, the junction kept 8 bases outside the gene matches. Germline values: CDR1 KGHDR, CDR2 SFDVKD. This CDR3 has 16 amino acids. The CDR3 region is CATSDPDRGHNNEQFF. CDR3 nucleotides: TGTGCCACCAGTGACCCGGACAGGGGACACAACAATGAGCAGTTCTTC.